The source of this T cell receptor (beta chain) is a study of shared clonotypes between healthy human individuals. Study outcomes and limitations: The authors sampled blood alone, and tissue repertoires likely differ. Non-shared clonotypes had lower generation probabilities than those shared by all four donors.

Assay used: immunoSEQ multiplex PCR; TCRdb lists only in-frame clones, some missing. The data show a few million clones, 93% seen once. With regard to this clone: Its antigen is unknown.

Germline-derived CDR1 and CDR2 are SGHNT and YYREEE (reference sequence). CDR3 length equals 15 residues. V lost 1 base and J lost 4; bases outside the gene matches: 3. Only Caucasian adults living in Nashville, Tennessee served as donors. The authors divided CD4+ cells into CD45RA+ naive and CD45RA-negative memory subsets. Sequenced material: naive CD4+ T cells from PBMCs. The sample's subset: CD45RA+ positively selected. V gene TRBV5-4 combines with J gene TRBJ2-7; 12 nucleotides line up with TRBD2. This clonotype was obtained from a man aged 18 to 35 in good health. Some clones in this sample may be carry-over from other donors' samples. This CDR3 is CASSLRLAGVYEQYF. The CDR3 coding sequence is TGTGCCAGCAGCTTGCGACTAGCGGGAGTATACGAGCAGTACTTC.